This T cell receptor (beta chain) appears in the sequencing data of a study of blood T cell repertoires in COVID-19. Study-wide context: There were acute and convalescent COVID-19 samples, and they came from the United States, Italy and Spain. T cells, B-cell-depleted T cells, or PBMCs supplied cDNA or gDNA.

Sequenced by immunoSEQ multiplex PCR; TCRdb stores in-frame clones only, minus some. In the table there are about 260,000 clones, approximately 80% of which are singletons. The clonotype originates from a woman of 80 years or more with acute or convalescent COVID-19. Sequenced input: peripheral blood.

The CDR3: CASSDRINVQETQYF. In DNA form, the CDR3 reads TGTGCCAGCAGTGACAGGATAAACGTACAAGAGACCCAGTACTTC. The V and J genes are TRBV2 and TRBJ2-5, with no clear D. With 3 bases removed from V and 2 bases from J, the gap between germline ends came to 13 bases. Germline CDR1 is SNHLY and CDR2 is FYNNEI. The CDR3 spans 15 residues.